Detailed here is one TCR beta chain. Preparation of the TCRbeta library was carried out with unique molecular identifiers. MiXCR, run by TCRdb on the PCR reads, gives a single entry per CDR3 protein. Seen here are about 400,000 distinct CDR3 sequences, roughly 20% observed once, and the top ten hold approximately 3.8%. This sample is drawn from a study of T-cell reconstitution after alpha-beta-depleted transplantation in children. CDR1 and CDR2 from the germline V gene are DFQATT and SNEGSKA (reference sequence). With V trimmed by 3 bases and J by 1 base, 7 bases remained unmatched. This CDR3 comprises 15 residues.

The clonotype was recovered from a human donor who donated a stem cell graft to a child with acute myeloid leukemia. The sequencing used PBMCs from the stem cell graft donor, collected from the stem cell graft. V usage is TRBV20-1 and J usage is TRBJ2-3, with TRBD2 matching 7 bases. The CDR3 sequence is CSASGAGDGTDTQYF. The CDR3 DNA follows: TGCAGTGCTAGTGGCGCGGGAGACGGCACAGATACGCAGTATTTT.